This record covers a single T cell receptor beta chain. This specimen comes from a study of blood T cell repertoires in COVID-19. At the level of the study: In each case, the material was cDNA or gDNA derived from T cells, B-cell-depleted T cells, or PBMCs.

V was trimmed by 5 bases and J by 4 bases, leaving 11 bases between them. CDR3 length: 13 amino acids. Germline V gene lookup returns CDR1 SGHVS and CDR2 FQNEAQ. Profiled with immunoSEQ multiplex PCR; TCRdb holds only in-frame clones, not every one. The sample holds under 250,000 clones, over 80% seen once. Sequenced sample: peripheral blood. The TCR comes from a man aged 35-49 years with acute or convalescent COVID-19. This chain uses TRBV7-8 with TRBJ1-2; a weak D match, TRBD1 (5 bases). CDR3 DNA sequence: TGTGCCAGCAGCCCGAGACAGAGCTATGGCTACACCTTC. Translated: CASSPRQSYGYTF.